This T cell receptor beta chain is from a study of T cells in Graves' hyperthyroidism and ophthalmopathy. There were TCR beta CDR3 regions amplified from RNA transcripts. A set of HTBI primers served as the primers for a first-round RT-PCR of the TCR CDR3. One entry per CDR3 protein, called by TCRdb with MiXCR from the multiplex PCR reads. The data show approximately 610,000 distinct CDR3 sequences, with roughly 14% seen just once and over 3.5% held by the top ten. A Clinical Activity Score of at least 3, a NOSPECS grade of at least 4 and a duration under 3 months were recorded in the ophthalmopathy patients. The CDR3 consists of 13 residues. Trimming left V 1 base short and J 8 bases short, with 11 bases between.

This TCR was recovered from a woman in her thirties or forties with Graves' ophthalmopathy. Material for sequencing was blood. The chain links TRBV12-3 or TRBV12-4 to TRBJ1-2; no firm D call. CDR3 region: CASSLVLIRGYTF. The CDR3 nucleotides read TGTGCCAGCAGTTTAGTTTTGATTCGGGGCTACACCTTC.